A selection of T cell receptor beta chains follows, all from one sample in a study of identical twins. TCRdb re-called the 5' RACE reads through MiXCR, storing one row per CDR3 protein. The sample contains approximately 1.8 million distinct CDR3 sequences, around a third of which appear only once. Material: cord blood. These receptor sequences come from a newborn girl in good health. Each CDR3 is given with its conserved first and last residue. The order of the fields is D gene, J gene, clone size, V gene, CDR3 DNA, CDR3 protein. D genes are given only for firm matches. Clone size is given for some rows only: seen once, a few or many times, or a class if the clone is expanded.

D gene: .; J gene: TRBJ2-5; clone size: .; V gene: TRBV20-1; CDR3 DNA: TGCAGTGCTAGCGGCCTGGGAGAGACCCAGTACTTC; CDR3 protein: CSASGLGETQYF
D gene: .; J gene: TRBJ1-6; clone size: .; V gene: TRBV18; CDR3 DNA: TGTGCCAGCTCACCACAGGAGGGTTCTTCACCCCTCCACTTT; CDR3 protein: CASSPQEGSSPLHF
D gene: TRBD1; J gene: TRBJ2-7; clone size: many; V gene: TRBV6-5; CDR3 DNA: TGTGCCAGCAGCCGGACAGGTCCTTCCTACGAGCAGTACTTC; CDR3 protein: CASSRTGPSYEQYF
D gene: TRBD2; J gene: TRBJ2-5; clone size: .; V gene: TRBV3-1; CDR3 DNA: TGTGCCAGCCAACCGACTAGCGGCTTTTACAATGAGCAGTACTTC; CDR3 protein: CASQPTSGFYNEQYF
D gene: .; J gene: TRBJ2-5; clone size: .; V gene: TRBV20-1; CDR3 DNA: TGCAGTGCTAGCGGGAATCAAGAGACCCAGTACTTC; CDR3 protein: CSASGNQETQYF
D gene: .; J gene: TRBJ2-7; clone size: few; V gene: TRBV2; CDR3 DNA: TGTGCCAGCCCCCGGACAGACTCCTACGAGCAGTACTTC; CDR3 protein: CASPRTDSYEQYF
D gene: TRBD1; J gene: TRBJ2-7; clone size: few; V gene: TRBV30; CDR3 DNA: TGTGCCTGGTCTGGGACAGGGGGCTACGAGCAGTACTTC; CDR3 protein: CAWSGTGGYEQYF
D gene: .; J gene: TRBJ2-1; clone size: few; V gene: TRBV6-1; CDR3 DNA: TGTGCCAGCAGTGACAGAATGGGCTGGGATGAGCAGTTCTTC; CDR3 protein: CASSDRMGWDEQFF
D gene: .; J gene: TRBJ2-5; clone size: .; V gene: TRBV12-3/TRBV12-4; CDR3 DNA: TGTGCCAGCAGTTTTCAGTTTGCGGAAGAGACCCAGTACTTC; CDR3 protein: CASSFQFAEETQYF
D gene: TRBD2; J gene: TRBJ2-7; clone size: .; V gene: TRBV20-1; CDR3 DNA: TGCAGTGCTAACGAGCGGGGGGGTTACGAGCAGTACTTC; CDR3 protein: CSANERGGYEQYF
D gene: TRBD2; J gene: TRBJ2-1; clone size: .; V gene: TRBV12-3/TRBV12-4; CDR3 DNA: TGTGCCAGCAGTTTAGTCCGGCTAGCGGGTGGTTTGTCCAATGAGCAGTTCTTC; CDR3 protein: CASSLVRLAGGLSNEQFF
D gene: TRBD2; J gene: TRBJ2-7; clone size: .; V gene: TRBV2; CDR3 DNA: TGTGCCAGCATAGGTCGGGACTACCGAAAGTACGAGCAGTACTTC; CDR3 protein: CASIGRDYRKYEQYF
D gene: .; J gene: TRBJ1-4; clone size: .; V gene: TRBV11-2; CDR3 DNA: TGTGCCAGCAGCTTACAGGGGTATAATGAAAAACTGTTTTTT; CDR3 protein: CASSLQGYNEKLFF
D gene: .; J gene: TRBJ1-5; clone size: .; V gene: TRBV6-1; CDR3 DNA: TGTGCCAGCAGTGAAAGCCCACTCGTCAACCAGCCCCAGCATTTT; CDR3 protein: CASSESPLVNQPQHF
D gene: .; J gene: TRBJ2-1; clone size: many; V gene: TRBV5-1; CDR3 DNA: TGTGCCAGCAGCTTAGGCCAGAACTCCTACAATGAGCAGTTCTTC; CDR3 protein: CASSLGQNSYNEQFF
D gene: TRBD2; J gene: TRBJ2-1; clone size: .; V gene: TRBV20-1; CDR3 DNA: TGCAGTGCTAGAGATCTGGGCGGGAGGGCCCGCAATGAGCAGTTCTTC; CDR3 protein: CSARDLGGRARNEQFF
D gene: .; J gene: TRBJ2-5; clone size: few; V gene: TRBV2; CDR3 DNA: TGTGCCAGCAGCCAGAATAAGGGGCAAGAGACCCAGTACTTC; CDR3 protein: CASSQNKGQETQYF
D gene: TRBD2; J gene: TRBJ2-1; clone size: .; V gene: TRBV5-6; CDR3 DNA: TGTGCCAGCAGCCGGGGGGGGGGTGTAGTCAATGAGCAGTTCTTC; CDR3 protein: CASSRGGGVVNEQFF
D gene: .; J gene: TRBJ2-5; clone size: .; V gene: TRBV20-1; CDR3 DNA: TGCAGTGCTAGTTTAAGCCAGACCTATGAAGAGACCCAGTACTTC; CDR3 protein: CSASLSQTYEETQYF
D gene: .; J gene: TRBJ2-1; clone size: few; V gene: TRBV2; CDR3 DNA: TGTGCCAGCAGTGAAGGTCTAGCCCTACTGGAGAATGAGCAGTTCTTC; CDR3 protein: CASSEGLALLENEQFF
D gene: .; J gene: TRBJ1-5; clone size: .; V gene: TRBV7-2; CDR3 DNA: TGTGCCAGCAGCTTAGTGGGGACCCCTTATAGCAATCAGCCCCAGCATTTT; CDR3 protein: CASSLVGTPYSNQPQHF
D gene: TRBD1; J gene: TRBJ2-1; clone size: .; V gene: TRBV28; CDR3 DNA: TGTGCCAGCAGTTTATTCCCCGGGACAGGGGACAATGAGCAGTTCTTC; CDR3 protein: CASSLFPGTGDNEQFF